The 14 T cell receptor beta chains presented below share a single source sample, sequenced in a study of T cell changes during pregnancy in multiple sclerosis. Using immunoSEQ multiplex PCR, the repertoire was profiled, and TCRdb retains in-frame clones only, with some absent. The sample gives about 59,000 clones, 90% to 95% of which show up once; roughly 2.4% is in the top ten. The starting material was CD8+ T cells from peripheral blood mononuclear cells, obtained after pregnancy. Every receptor here comes from a female donor with multiple sclerosis, enrolled in a pregnancy study.

Worth noting for this clone: At one boundary the junction diverges from the germline segment, which might be a read error. J is TRBJ2-1 and V is TRBV7-3; 10 bases map to TRBD1. This CDR3 region has 13 residues. The germline CDR1 and CDR2 sequences are SGHTA and FQGTGA. CDR3 coding DNA: TGTGCCAGCAGCCCATCGGGCGGGACAGGGGCCCTCTTC. Protein: CASSPSGGTGALF.

The chain links TRBV7-9 to TRBJ1-5, with D perhaps matching TRBD1 (6 bases). Trimming removed 6 bases at V and 4 bases at J, with 13 bases between. CDR1 and CDR2 (germline): SEHNR, FQNEAQ (reference sequence). The length of the CDR3 is 14 residues. The DNA of the CDR3 is TGTGCCAGCAGGTCCGGGACATCTAATCAGCCCCAGCATTTT. Translated, it gives CASRSGTSNQPQHF.

This clone came up once. V and J are TRBV5-6 and TRBJ2-7, with D maybe TRBD2 (6 bases). Trimming pared 0 bases from V and 0 bases from J, leaving 10 bases between. This CDR3 has 15 residues. Looked up from germline, CDR1 is SGHDT and CDR2 is YYEEEE. The CDR3 spells CASSLGFGSSYEQYF. CDR3 coding DNA: TGTGCCAGCAGCTTGGGGTTCGGGAGCTCCTACGAGCAGTACTTC.

The chain links TRBV29-1 to TRBJ2-7; 7 bases map to TRBD1. Germline lookup yields CDR1 SQVTM and CDR2 ANQGSEA. Losses at the gene ends were 1 base for V and 0 bases for J; bases not matched to a gene: 12. This CDR3 spans 17 amino acids. The CDR3 protein is CSVEASTGTESSYEQYF. The CDR3 bases are TGCAGCGTTGAAGCCTCGACCGGGACAGAAAGCTCCTACGAGCAGTACTTC.

V gene TRBV9 combines with J gene TRBJ2-2, with 10 bases that match TRBD1. The CDR3 spans 16 residues. The J segment lost 4 bases and the V segment lost 3 bases, leaving 6 bases of the junction unmatched. Germline CDR1 reads SGDLS; CDR2 reads YYNGEE. CDR3 loop: CASSEGQGRGTGELFF. Written as DNA, the CDR3 is TGTGCCAGCAGCGAGGGACAGGGGCGCGGCACCGGGGAGCTGTTTTTT. The full variable domain, in which reference TRBV9 and TRBJ2-2 provide the parts outside the CDR3, is DSGVTQTPKHLITATGQRVTLRCSPRSGDLSVYWYQQSLDQGLQFLIQYYNGEERAKGNILERFSAQQFPDLHSELNLSSLELGDSALYFCASSEGQGRGTGELFFGEGSRLTVL.

This clone was detected only a few times. The chain couples TRBV19 to TRBJ1-5; TRBD1 aligns across 7 bases. The CDR3 consists of 12 residues. CDR1 and CDR2 (germline): LNHDA, SQIVND (reference sequence). J lost 7 bases, V lost 6 bases, and 3 bases had no gene match. Here the CDR3 DNA reads TGTGCCAGTAGGACAGGGTTGCAGCCCCAGCATTTT. Translated, it gives CASRTGLQPQHF.

This clone was detected only once. This rearrangement joins TRBV7-9 to TRBJ2-5; TRBD2 matches at 7 bases. V lost 4 bases to trimming and J lost 5 bases; unmatched junction nucleotides: 7. Germline V lookup: CDR1 SEHNR, CDR2 FQNEAQ (reference sequence). The CDR3 runs 14 residues. The CDR3 bases are TGTGCCAGCAGCTGGGAGGGGAGAGGCGAGACCCAGTACTTC. Amino acid sequence: CASSWEGRGETQYF.

This clone is a singleton in its sample. The genes are TRBV4-1 and TRBJ2-7; 7 bases are a match to TRBD1. Trimming at V came to 3 bases and at J to 2 bases, leaving 1 base not matched to a gene. Germline loops: CDR1 MGHRA, CDR2 YSYEKL. The CDR3 extends over 13 amino acids. Here the CDR3 DNA reads TGCGCCAGCAGCCATGGGACAGCCTACGAGCAGTACTTC. Amino acids: CASSHGTAYEQYF.

The chain links TRBV7-9 to TRBJ2-7; TRBD1 matches 7 bases. Germline assignment: CDR1 SEHNR and CDR2 FQNEAQ (reference sequence). V lost 3 bases to trimming and J lost 5 bases; unmatched junction nucleotides: 10. The CDR3 has 15 amino acids. CDR3 amino acids: CASSFLPGQKDEQYF. DNA of the CDR3: TGTGCCAGCAGCTTCCTACCGGGACAGAAGGACGAGCAGTACTTC.

This clone appeared once. The rearrangement joins TRBV13 to TRBJ1-1; 7 bases align to TRBD1. This CDR3 has 13 amino acids. V dropped 10 bases and J dropped 6; count of bases not matched to a gene: 11. Germline V gives CDR1 PRHDT, CDR2 FYEKMQ (reference sequence). CDR3 protein: CATGDSAFPEAFF. In DNA form, the CDR3 reads TGTGCCACCGGGGACAGTGCGTTCCCTGAAGCTTTCTTT.

The rearrangement links TRBV11-2 to TRBJ1-2, with D maybe TRBD1 (6 bases). The germline V gene has CDR1 SGHAT and CDR2 FQNNGV. CDR3 length: 18 residues. The V end lost 4 bases, the J end lost 4 bases, and 25 bases lay between the germline ends. This CDR3 reads CASSSLGMGARKSYGYTF. In DNA form, the CDR3 reads TGTGCCAGCAGCTCACTCGGGATGGGGGCAAGGAAAAGCTATGGCTACACCTTC.

The CDR3 sequence is CATSRTSGSGANVLTF. In DNA form, the CDR3 reads TGTGCCACCAGCAGGACTAGCGGCTCTGGGGCCAACGTCCTGACTTTC. The chain combines TRBV15 with TRBJ2-6, with TRBD2 identical over 9 bases. Germline V gene data show CDR1 as LNHNV and CDR2 as YYDKDF (reference sequence). The CDR3 has 16 residues. After removal of 3 bases from V and 0 bases from J, the junction contained 0 bases not matched to a gene. The whole variable domain, filled in from reference TRBV15 and TRBJ2-6, reads DAMVIQNPRYQVTQFGKPVTLSCSQTLNHNVMYWYQQKSSQAPKLLFHYYDKDFNNEADTPDNFQSRRPNTSFCFLDIRSPGLGDTAMYLCATSRTSGSGANVLTFGAGSRLTVL.

The chain is built from TRBV4-1 and TRBJ2-2, with D possibly TRBD1 on 6 matching bases. Germline V gives CDR1 MGHRA, CDR2 YSYEKL. CDR3 length equals 17 residues. Trimming took off 3 bases at V and 1 base at J, with 15 bases between the two ends. CDR3 amino acids: CASSQAPRDKNTGELFF. Written as DNA, the CDR3 is TGCGCCAGCAGCCAGGCTCCACGGGACAAGAACACCGGGGAGCTGTTTTTT.

The chain joins TRBV5-6 to TRBJ2-7; 11 bases fit TRBD2. CDR1 SGHDT and CDR2 YYEEEE come from the germline V gene. This CDR3 comprises 14 residues. V gave up 3 bases and J gave up 3 bases; unmatched junction bases: 2. The CDR3 DNA reads as TGTGCCAGCAGCTACGGGACTAGCGGCTACGAGCAGTACTTC. This translates into CASSYGTSGYEQYF.